A selection of T cell receptor beta chains follows, all from one sample in a study of T cell responses to AZD1222 COVID-19 vaccine. TCRdb's copy holds only in-frame clones and misses some; the assay was immunoSEQ multiplex PCR. The data contain 120,000 to 150,000 clones, around 91% of them singletons. The input for sequencing was peripheral blood, taken 28 days after the second AZD1222 dose. These TCRs come from an adult who received the AZD1222 COVID-19 vaccine. The conserved cysteine and the conserved F or W are not part of the CDR3 here.

>TRBJ1-4|TRBV19
ASTRHPSFEKLF
>TRBJ1-6|TRBV30
AWSVGTEYSPLH
>TRBJ2-7|TRBV3-1/TRBV3-2
ASTSGTASYEQY
>TRBJ1-3|TRBV7-2
ASSSLPPGQGNTIY
>TRBJ1-2|TRBV4-1
ASSQEFQGRYGYT
>TRBJ1-2|TRBV20-1
SASLSRIYGYT
>TRBJ1-5|TRBV18
ASSPRQANQPQH
>TRBJ1-1|TRBV6-2/TRBV6-3
ASSYMGTLNTEAF
>TRBJ1-3|TRBV9
ASSVAGYRMDTNTIY
>TRBJ1-1|TRBV4-2
ASSLDRPDTEAF
>TRBJ1-2|TRBV9
ASSASGGLYGYT
>TRBJ1-1|TRBV5-1
ASSPIGDSKIAF
>TRBJ1-1|TRBV19
ASIPPRGSSNTEAF
>TRBJ2-5|TRBV4-1
ASSQGLEGLARETQY
>TRBJ1-6|TRBV7-2
ASSLATGTGSSSGNSPLH
>TRBJ2-7|TRBV7-9
ASSLSGGSHEQY
>TRBJ1-5|TRBV19
ASRGLNGNQPQH
>TRBJ2-5|TRBV10-3
AISEAPDAETQY
>TRBJ1-1|TRBV7-2
ASSLGQGNTEAF
>TRBJ1-3|TRBV18
ASSPGGASGNTIY
>TRBJ1-4|TRBV6-5
ASSYSSEVRNEKLF
>TRBJ2-5|TRBV28
ASSLGQIAETQY
>TRBJ1-6|TRBV14
ASSQEWVNSPLH
>TRBJ2-3|TRBV5-4
ASSLSGQFTDTQY
>TRBJ2-3|TRBV14
ASSLRGHLTDTQY
>TRBJ1-4|TRBV20-1
SAETMEKLF
>TRBJ1-2|TRBV19
ASSARDRVAGYT
>TRBJ1-5|TRBV4-1
ASSQEGTYQPQH
>TRBJ1-1|TRBV7-6
ASSPTGGSGTEAF
>TRBJ1-4|TRBV11-2
ASSLALTSATNEKLF
>TRBJ2-1|TRBV5-1
ASSHGTSGGEQF
>TRBJ1-1|TRBV6-5
ASSRTLGSSEAF
>TRBJ1-1|TRBV5-4
ASSSPQGRNTEAF
>TRBJ1-1|TRBV18
ASSLERTTEAF
>TRBJ2-7|TRBV6-5
ASSPTGGRGVEQY
>TRBJ2-3|TRBV7-2
ASSQEPGTSVTDTQY
>TRBJ1-1|TRBV20-1
SASDSLTRGAF
>TRBJ1-1|TRBV28
ASSLNEAEAF
>TRBJ1-2|TRBV4-2
ASSQDQGDYGYT
>TRBJ1-3|TRBV5-6
ASSLVPASGNTIY
>TRBJ1-1|TRBV12-5
ASAKGGRTEAF
>TRBJ2-1|TRBV5-1
ASTSSGPGGYEQF
>TRBJ2-3|TRBV18
ASSPSTDTQY
>TRBJ1-2|TRBV10-3
AISAGTVYGYT
>TRBJ1-1|TRBV11-1
ASSSRWNTEAF
>TRBJ2-2|TRBV7-6
ASSFSTSGGRFANTGELF
>TRBJ2-2|TRBV2
ASRRLVAGGTGELF
>TRBJ1-2|TRBV5-1
ASSLAGSVNYGYT
>TRBJ1-5|TRBV7-2
ASSWGAGGNQPQH
>TRBJ2-3|TRBV6-4
ASSEHLAGGSDTQY
>TRBJ2-5|TRBV7-7
ASSLAGTSGGVWETQY
>TRBJ2-1|TRBV18
ASSPGTSGRENEQF
>TRBJ1-2|TRBV14
ASSPSDTAGYT